This T cell receptor (beta chain) is drawn from a study of regulatory T cells in long-lasting Graves disease. Study information: The study enrolled newly diagnosed Graves' patients on antithyroid drugs under 3 months.

The germline V gene encodes CDR1 LGHNT and CDR2 FRNRAP. Trimming pared 6 bases from V and 4 bases from J, leaving 13 bases between. The CDR3 loop spans 14 amino acids. Time point defined: newly diagnosed GD, antithyroid drugs for less than 3 months. Researchers made the TCR library from RNA that was extracted from PBMCs. Building the TCR beta libraries relied on iRepertoire HTBI primers, and CDR3 regions underwent Arm-PCR. TCRdb reprocessed the multiplex PCR reads with MiXCR, giving one entry per CDR3 protein. The table lists approximately 470,000 distinct CDR3 sequences, roughly 15% of them singletons. This clonotype has just a few counts. Antigen specificity is unknown. Study conclusions and caveats: The persistent group shared fewer than 3,500 public clonotypes, more than the approximately 970 shared by new patients.

The same specimen was also included in a second study, on T cells in Graves' hyperthyroidism and ophthalmopathy. From that report: The majority of expanded thyroid clonotypes above 0.001 also appeared in blood.

This chain connects TRBV12-5 to TRBJ1-5, with D uncertain. This TCR came from a man aged 40-49 years with Graves disease. Material: peripheral blood mononuclear cells (PBMCs), obtained at new diagnosis, from a patient treated with antithyroid drugs. CDR3 protein: CASGDQERNQPQHF. In DNA form, the CDR3 reads TGTGCTAGTGGCGATCAGGAGAGAAATCAGCCCCAGCATTTT.